Here is one T cell receptor beta chain with its context. This sample was taken from a study of blood T cell repertoires in COVID-19. Produced via immunoSEQ multiplex PCR; TCRdb's table is partial and in-frame only. The sample consists of around 92,000 clones, more than 70% of them appearing once. Germline V gives CDR1 SGDLS, CDR2 YYNGEE. There are 15 residues in the CDR3. Trimming stripped 0 bases from V and 4 bases from J, with 13 bases between. The sample taken for sequencing was peripheral blood. V gene TRBV9 combines with J gene TRBJ1-1; TRBD1 might be the D (5 bases). This TCR was sampled from a woman aged 55 to 70 in a cohort sampled during active or convalescent COVID-19. CDR3 in DNA: TGTGCCAGCAGCGTAGAAGGGGCACGGGTCACTGAAGCTTTCTTT. Encoded protein: CASSVEGARVTEAFF.